Following are 10 T cell receptor beta chains from one sample sequenced in a study of blood T cell repertoires in COVID-19. Clones were sequenced by immunoSEQ multiplex PCR, and TCRdb holds only the in-frame ones, with some missing. The sample has tens of thousands of clones; around 85% are singletons. The sequenced sample consisted of peripheral blood. Receptor source: a middle-aged man with active COVID-19.

This chain connects TRBV30 to TRBJ1-1, with D perhaps matching TRBD1 (5 bases). Germline values: CDR1 GTSNPN, CDR2 SVGIG (reference sequence). The CDR3 length is 11 residues. The ends were cut back, 3 bases at V and 7 bases at J, with 9 bases in the middle. The CDR3 sequence: CAWRDTREAFF. CDR3 in DNA: TGTGCCTGGAGGGACACTCGTGAAGCTTTCTTT.

The V call is TRBV5-1, the J call TRBJ2-1; D remains ambiguous. There are 12 residues in the CDR3. Germline V gene sequence: CDR1 SGHRS, CDR2 YFSETQ. The ends were cut back, 4 bases at V and 4 bases at J, with 6 bases in the middle. CDR3 region: CASSRTYNEQFF. For the CDR3, the DNA is TGCGCCAGCAGCCGTACATACAATGAGCAGTTCTTC.

The chain has TRBV27 and TRBJ2-7; perhaps TRBD2 as D (6 bases). This CDR3 spans 14 amino acids. The V end was cut by 2 bases, the J end by 2 bases, with 10 bases between. In germline, CDR1 is MNHEY, CDR2 SMNVEV (reference sequence). CDR3 amino acids: CASSLKRATYEQYF. CDR3 nucleotides: TGTGCCAGCAGTTTAAAGCGGGCCACCTACGAGCAGTACTTC.

The chain links TRBV6-6 to TRBJ1-1, with a weak D call TRBD1 (5 bases). Germline CDR1 is MNHNY and CDR2 is SVGAGI (reference sequence). Between the trimmed V and J ends, which lost 7 bases and 4 bases, there was a span of 13 bases. The CDR3 loop spans 13 amino acids. CDR3 in DNA: TGTGCCAGCACCTCCGGGGGGATCACTGAAGCTTTCTTT. It translates to CASTSGGITEAFF.

The genes are TRBV6-4 and TRBJ2-3, with D maybe TRBD2 (6 bases). Germline-derived CDR1 and CDR2 are MRHNA and SNTAGT. The CDR3 sequence is 14 residues long. V was pared by 2 bases and J by 0 bases, with 6 bases between. The CDR3 reads CASSDGTSTDTQYF. DNA for the CDR3: TGTGCCAGCAGTGACGGGACTAGCACAGATACGCAGTATTTT.

The genes are TRBV20-1 and TRBJ2-7; TRBD2 matches at 8 bases. This CDR3 is 15 amino acids long. Germline values: CDR1 DFQATT, CDR2 SNEGSKA (reference sequence). Trimming at V came to 3 bases and at J to 5 bases, leaving 12 bases not matched to a gene. CDR3 nucleotides: TGCAGTGCTAGTCCCGAGGGGCGGGGGGCCCACGAGCAGTACTTC. Translating it yields CSASPEGRGAHEQYF.

The gene calls are TRBV2 and TRBJ2-7; 8 bases are shared with TRBD2. After removal of 8 bases from V and 4 bases from J, the junction contained 10 bases not matched to a gene. Germline CDR1 is SNHLY and CDR2 is FYNNEI. This CDR3 has 14 amino acids. CDR3 DNA sequence: TGTGCCAGCTCACGACTAGCGACAACGTACGAGCAGTACTTC. This encodes CASSRLATTYEQYF. The whole variable domain, filled in from reference TRBV2 and TRBJ2-7, reads EPEVTQTPSHQVTQMGQEVILRCVPISNHLYFYWYRQILGQKVEFLVSFYNNEISEKSEIFDDQFSVERPDGSNFTLKIRSTKLEDSAMYFCASSRLATTYEQYFGPGTRLTVT.

The V and J genes are TRBV6-5 and TRBJ2-5; D might be TRBD2 (5 bases). The germline V gene has CDR1 MNHEY and CDR2 SVGAGI. The CDR3 is 16 residues long. V was shortened by 4 bases and J by 1 base, with 16 bases between the two germline ends. The CDR3 nucleotides read TGTGCCAGCAGTTTTCTCCCGGCTAGCAGCCAAGAGACCCAGTACTTC. Translating it yields CASSFLPASSQETQYF.

The chain links TRBV7-3 to TRBJ2-2; 10 nucleotides align to TRBD2. V was pared by 9 bases and J by 1 base, with 5 bases of the junction left unmatched. The CDR3 contains 15 residues. Per germline, CDR1 SGHTA and CDR2 FQGTGA. This CDR3 reads CARLAGGLNTGELFF. The CDR3 DNA follows: TGTGCCAGATTAGCGGGGGGACTGAACACCGGGGAGCTGTTTTTT. The full variable domain, rest sourced from reference TRBV7-3 and TRBJ2-2, is GAGVSQTPSNKVTEKGKYVELRCDPISGHTALYWYRQSLGQGPEFLIYFQGTGAADDSGLPNDRFFAVRPEGSVSTLKIQRTERGDSAVYLCARLAGGLNTGELFFGEGSRLTVL.

The chain is built from TRBV18 and TRBJ1-2; 8 nucleotides align to TRBD1. J gave up 5 bases and V 4 bases, and 9 bases lay outside the gene matches. Germline values: CDR1 KGHSH, CDR2 LQKENI. The CDR3 is 15 amino acids. The CDR3 sequence is CASSQGQGLIYGYTF. Here the CDR3 DNA reads TGTGCCAGCTCACAAGGACAGGGCTTAATTTATGGCTACACCTTC.